Sequencing of this T cell receptor beta chain was carried out in a study of blood T cell repertoires in COVID-19. Germline V gene lookup returns CDR1 SGHTA and CDR2 FQGTGA. V lost 5 bases to trimming and J lost 9 bases; unmatched junction nucleotides: 12. The CDR3 loop spans 15 amino acids. Measured with immunoSEQ multiplex PCR; TCRdb has only the in-frame clones, and not every one. Among about 390,000 clones listed, around nine tenths were seen once. Resolution of symptoms, clearance, or two negative PCRs was present in recovered Cohort 3 donors. This chain links TRBV7-3 with TRBJ2-1; 8 bases are shared with TRBD1. Sequencing was carried out using PBMCs or T cells enriched from blood (not recorded which). The clonotype originates from a woman in her forties or fifties who had recovered from COVID-19. CDR3 sequence reads: CASSLRQGMNGEQFF. DNA for the CDR3: TGTGCCAGCAGCCTCCGACAGGGGATGAACGGTGAGCAGTTCTTC.